This T cell receptor (beta chain) was documented in a study of vaccination and CD4 T cells after COVID-19. About the study: Participants were vaccinated with two doses, given as either BNT162b2 or mRNA-1273 vaccine.

Treatment defined: roughly 10-day PBMC culture with coronavirus spike peptide pools or control peptides (ViraFEST assay). Study outcomes and limitations: For convalescent patients, a median around 89% of reactive clones surfaced exclusively after vaccination.

This CDR3 spans 16 amino acids. V lost 5 bases and J lost 2; bases outside the gene matches: 10. Germline loops: CDR1 SGHTA, CDR2 FQGNSA. In the case of this clonotype: Its specificity is unknown.

With the Oncomine TCR Beta short-read assay, DNA from cultured CD4+ T cells was sequenced. TCRdb reprocessed the PCR reads via MiXCR and lists one record per CDR3 protein. The sample contains fewer than 15,000 distinct CDR3 sequences, roughly half of which appear only once. This chain joins TRBV7-2 and TRBJ1-2; TRBD1 aligns across 8 bases. The starting material was cultured CD4+ T cells from blood, obtained after SARS-CoV-2 vaccination. The source is a human donor with COVID-19. The CDR3 reads CASSPSMTGANYGYTF. In DNA, the CDR3 is TGTGCCAGCAGCCCCTCCATGACAGGGGCCAACTATGGCTACACCTTC.